The sequence of this TCR beta chain was determined in a study of patients and donors after allogeneic stem cell transplantation. As regards this clonotype: A much larger clone differs by one base, so this may be a read error.

CDR1 and CDR2 (germline): LGHNT, FRNRAP. This CDR3 comprises 14 residues. One entry per CDR3 protein, called by TCRdb with MiXCR from the RT-PCR reads. The sample has about 31,000 distinct CDR3 sequences, about 6.5% seen once; the top ten hold about 34%. The source of this sequence is a human donor who was either an allogeneic HSCT recipient or a stem cell or donor lymphocyte infusion donor (not recorded which). It is not recorded whose cells these are; they may come from a transplant donor. V is TRBV12-5 and J is TRBJ2-2, with D maybe TRBD2 (5 bases). Input material: blood, either unsorted or a sorted T cell fraction (not recorded which). The CDR3 region is CASGLDGVTGELSF. The CDR3 region has the DNA TGTGCTAGTGGTTTGGACGGGGTAACCGGGGAGCTGTCTTTT.